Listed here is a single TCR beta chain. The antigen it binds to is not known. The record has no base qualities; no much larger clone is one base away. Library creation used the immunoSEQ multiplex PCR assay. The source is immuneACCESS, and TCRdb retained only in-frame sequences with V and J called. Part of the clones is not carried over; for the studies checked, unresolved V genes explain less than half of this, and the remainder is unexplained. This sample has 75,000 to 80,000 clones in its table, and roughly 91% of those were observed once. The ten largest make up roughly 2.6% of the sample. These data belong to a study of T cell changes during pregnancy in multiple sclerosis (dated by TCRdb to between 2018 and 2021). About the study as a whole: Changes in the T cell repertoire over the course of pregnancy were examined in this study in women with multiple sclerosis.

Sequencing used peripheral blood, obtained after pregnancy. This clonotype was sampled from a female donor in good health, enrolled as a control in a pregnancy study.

The nucleotide sequence reads TGTGCCAGCAGTTACTCGGGTAACAGGGTTAACTATGGCTACACCTTC. Translated, it reads CASSYSGNRVNYGYTF. The chain was built from TRBV6-5 and TRBJ1-2; TRBD1 might be the D gene, on 6 matching bases. CDR1 and CDR2, per the germline V gene, are MNHEY and SVGAGI. Cut back by 0 bases and 1 base, the V and J ends lie 12 bases apart. Measured from the cysteine to the phenylalanine, the CDR3 is 16 residues long. Just the 48-base CDR3 DNA is kept, in frame starting at base 1.